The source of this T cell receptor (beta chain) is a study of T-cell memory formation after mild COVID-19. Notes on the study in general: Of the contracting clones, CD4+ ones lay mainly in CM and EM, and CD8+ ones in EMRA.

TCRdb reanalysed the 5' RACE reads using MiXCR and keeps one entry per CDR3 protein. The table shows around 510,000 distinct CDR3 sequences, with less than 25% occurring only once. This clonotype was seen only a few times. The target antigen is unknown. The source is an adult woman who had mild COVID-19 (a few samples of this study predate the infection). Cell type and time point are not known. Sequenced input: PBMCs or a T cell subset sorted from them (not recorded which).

CDR3 nucleotide sequence: TGTGCCAGCAGCTTCATGGGACAGGCCTATGGCTACACCTTC. Encoded protein: CASSFMGQAYGYTF. V is TRBV11-1 and J is TRBJ1-2; 8 bases align to TRBD1. Losses at the gene ends were 3 bases for V and 4 bases for J; bases not matched to a gene: 4. The CDR3 totals 14 residues. Germline lookup yields CDR1 SGHAT and CDR2 FQDESV (reference sequence). Variable domain in full (rest from reference TRBV11-1 and TRBJ1-2): EAEVAQSPRYKITEKSQAVAFWCDPISGHATLYWYRQILGQGPELLVQFQDESVVDDSQLPKDRFSAERLKGVDSTLKIQPAELGDSAMYLCASSFMGQAYGYTFGSGTRLTVV.